This TCR beta chain came from a study of CD8+ T cells in alopecia areata. In the study overall: The protocol delivered tofacitinib for 6 to 18 months, then withdrew it for 6 months. Study outcomes and limitations: Among the top 100, expanded CD8+ clones, as well as scalp clonality, were significantly decreased by tofacitinib.

CDR1 is SQVTM, CDR2 ANQGSEA, per germline. This CDR3 comprises 14 residues. V was shortened by 3 bases and J by 2 bases, with 14 bases between the two germline ends. It was cDNA, reverse transcribed from extracted RNA, that served as the sequencing template. Generated by immunoSEQ multiplex PCR, the TCRdb table keeps only in-frame clones and is missing some. The sample has 50,000 to 65,000 clones; about half are singletons. This clone has just a few counts. The antigen remains unidentified. Stated treatment: oral pan-JAK inhibitor, 5-10 mg twice daily. PBMC-derived CD4+ and CD8+ T cells were sorted. The sequence was obtained from a human donor with alopecia areata. The specimen comprised CD8+ T cells sorted from blood, sampled at approximately week 36, from a patient treated with tofacitinib. This chain connects TRBV29-1 to TRBJ2-7; a possible D gene is TRBD2 (5 bases). The CDR3 DNA sequence: TGCAGCGTTGACGGTGGAGGACGTACCTACGAGCAGTACTTC. Its protein is CSVDGGGRTYEQYF.